This TCR beta chain stems from a study of T cell responses to AZD1222 COVID-19 vaccine (dated by TCRdb to about 2021). Looking at the study overall: TCR sequencing was performed for roughly 240 trial participants, of whom around 210 were given two doses of AZD1222 and approximately 25 were given two doses of MenACWY control vaccine. Trial participants were enrolled by age into 18-55, 56-69 and 70-plus year subgroups, with about 150, 27 and 61 TCR-sequenced participants respectively. The research as a whole found: The vaccine-associated CD4 TCRs covered the entire spike protein, and the dominant responses fell in regions 160-218 and 743-854. Participants were mostly white British and included more females than males, and it was suggested by the authors that clonal diversity may have been underestimated. Only a handful of AZD1222 recipients were SARS-CoV-2 seropositive at baseline, limiting conclusions about previously exposed vaccinees. In the small 56-69-year group, the increase in depth fell short of significance, most likely because of low power. After two AZD1222 doses, both the breadth and the depth of spike-specific TCRs were significantly higher than at day 0 and than in MenACWY recipients. Reportedly, almost half of the unique spike-specific TCRs recognized epitopes lying outside the regions that are mutated in the B.1.351 and B.1.1.7 variants. Because no day 14 peak-response samples were available, repertoires were characterized only after the peak T cell response.

Trimming takes 8 bases from V and 10 bases from J, and the germline ends sit 18 bases apart. The germline V gene provides CDR1 MGHRA and CDR2 YSYEKL. The CDR3 has 13 amino acids, counting the end cysteine and phenylalanine. Just the 39-base CDR3 DNA is kept, in frame starting at base 1. Comments on this clone: The antigen it recognizes is unknown. Base-call qualities are not available, and no considerably larger clone is one nucleotide away.

The sample's time point, from its label and the paper: about 28 days (+/-7) after the second vaccine dose. AZD1222 recipients with second doses at about 4 weeks or about 12 weeks were pooled, because spike-specific TCR depth and breadth did not differ between schedules. Samples from vaccinated people were obtained from the UK trials COV001 and COV002, which included a single-blind randomized controlled phase 2/3 trial of AZD1222 (ChAdOx1 nCoV-19) in healthy adults. For TCRbeta chain sequencing, PBMC samples were collected from trial participants at day 0 and at day 28 after the second dose. The CDR3 regions of human TCRbeta chains were analyzed by immunosequencing. In the authors' own workflow: TCRs in the repertoires were matched against a reference library of SARS-CoV-2-specific TCRs that had been generated with the MIRA antigen-specificity platform. Breadth meant the fraction of unique TCRs that were SARS-CoV-2-associated, whereas depth meant the fraction of total T cells that were SARS-CoV-2-associated. Using the MIRA data, each spike-specific TCR was mapped to the spike region that the TCR reacts to and placed in a CD4 or CD8 class. Log10-transformed breadth and depth values were compared by one-way ANOVA with Sidak's multiple comparisons tests. TCRdb obtained this table from immuneACCESS and retained in-frame rearrangements with V and J assigned. These tables miss some clones; where compared with another copy, unresolved V genes account for less than half of the shortfall, and the remainder is unexplained. That table is the source of V, J and clone size, and D and trimming were worked out from the DNA. This sample comprises around 96,000 clones, 75% to 95% of them detected only once. About 9.9% of the sample lies in the top ten.

The chain was built from TRBV4-1 and TRBJ2-1; possibly the D gene is TRBD2, per 6 matching bases. The sequencing here drew on peripheral blood, taken 28 days after the second AZD1222 dose. The TCR originated in an adult who received the AZD1222 COVID-19 vaccine. The DNA reads TGCGCCAGCGCAACAGGAGGAGGGTACGAGCAGTTCTTC. It codes for CASATGGGYEQFF.